This T cell receptor beta chain stems from a study of shared clonotypes between healthy human individuals. General study results and limits: Compared with clonotypes that all four donors shared, non-shared clonotypes had lower generation probabilities.

With regard to this clone: What it recognizes is unknown.

The germline V gene has CDR1 SGDLS and CDR2 YYNGEE. CDR3 length: 17 residues. V lost 3 bases and J 0 bases, leaving 16 bases between the germline ends. Clones were read by immunoSEQ multiplex PCR, and TCRdb kept only the in-frame ones, dropping some. Seen here are 2 million to 2.5 million clones, roughly 93% observed once, and the top ten hold roughly 0.36%. The receptor comes from a man aged 18 to 30 in good health. Some clones in this sample may be carry-over from other donors' samples. The gene calls are TRBV9 and TRBJ2-1; D perhaps matches TRBD2 (5 bases). Sequenced material: naive CD4+ T cells from PBMCs. Documented subset: CD45RA+ positively selected. The CDR3 bases are TGTGCCAGCAGCGCCCGCCAACTTGGGAGCTCCTACAATGAGCAGTTCTTC. Its translation is CASSARQLGSSYNEQFF.